The present TCR beta chain was sequenced within a study of vaccination effects on CD4 cells after COVID-19. In the case of this clone: Its cognate antigen is unknown.

The CDR3 runs 15 residues. V trimming: 1 base; J trimming: 7 bases; junction bases outside the gene matches: 5. From germline, CDR1 is LNHDA and CDR2 SQIVND (reference sequence). Before sequencing took place, the ViraFEST assay used viral peptide pools to expand antigen-specific CD4+ T cells. Following a 10-day culture, CD4+ T cells were purified. Among the vaccine recipients, none had a prior SARS-CoV-2 infection, and nucleocapsid antibodies were negative. Study-level findings and limits: There was marked clonal contraction among infection- and vaccine-induced clones late after vaccination.

Clones were read by immunoSEQ multiplex PCR, and TCRdb kept only the in-frame ones, dropping some. Of about 70,000 clones in the sample, over 70% were seen once. Sequenced material: CD4+ T cells from PBMCs cultured with SARS-CoV-2 spike peptides, taken before COVID-19 vaccination. The TCR originated in a human donor who received a COVID-19 vaccine. J is TRBJ1-2 and V is TRBV19; 11 positions agree with TRBD1. The CDR3 bases are TGTGCCAGTAGTATAGGTCGGACAGGGGGCGGTGGCTACACCTTC. Encoded protein: CASSIGRTGGGGYTF. Full variable domain (rest looked up from reference TRBV19 and TRBJ1-2): DGGITQSPKYLFRKEGQNVTLSCEQNLNHDAMYWYRQDPGQGLRLIYYSQIVNDFQKGDIAEGYSVSREKKESFPLTVTSAQKNPTAFYLCASSIGRTGGGGYTFGSGTRLTVV.